This T cell receptor beta chain was sequenced in a study of T cell responses to AZD1222 COVID-19 vaccine. Germline V lookup: CDR1 SQVTM, CDR2 ANQGSEA. With 4 bases clipped from V and 5 bases from J, the junction kept 11 bases outside the gene matches. The CDR3 has 14 residues. TCRdb's table, derived via immunoSEQ multiplex PCR, lists solely in-frame clones and lacks some. The data hold 130,000 to 150,000 clones, with 92% observed a single time. This sequence joins TRBV29-1 and TRBJ2-7; TRBD2 matches at 7 bases. This TCR was recovered from an adult in good health. This sample comprised peripheral blood, obtained on day 0 of AZD1222 vaccination. CDR3 in DNA: TGCAGCGTTGTAGGGCCCGGGGGGATCAACGAGCAGTACTTC. This translates into CSVVGPGGINEQYF.